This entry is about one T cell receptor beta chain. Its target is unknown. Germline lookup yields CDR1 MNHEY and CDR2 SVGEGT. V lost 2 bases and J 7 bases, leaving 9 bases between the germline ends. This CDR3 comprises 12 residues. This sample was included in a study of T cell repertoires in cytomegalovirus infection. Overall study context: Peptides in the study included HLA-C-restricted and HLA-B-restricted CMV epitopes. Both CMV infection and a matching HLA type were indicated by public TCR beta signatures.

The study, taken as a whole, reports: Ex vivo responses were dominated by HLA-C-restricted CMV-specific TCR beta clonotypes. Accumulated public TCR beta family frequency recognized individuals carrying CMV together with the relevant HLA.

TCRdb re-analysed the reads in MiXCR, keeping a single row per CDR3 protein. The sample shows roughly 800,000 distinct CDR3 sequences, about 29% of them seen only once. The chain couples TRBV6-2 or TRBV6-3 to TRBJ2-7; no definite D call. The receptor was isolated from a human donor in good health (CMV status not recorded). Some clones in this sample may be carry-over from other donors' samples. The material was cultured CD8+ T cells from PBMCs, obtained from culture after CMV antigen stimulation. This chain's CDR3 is CASSYGSREQYV. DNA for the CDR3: TGTGCCAGCAGTTACGGTTCGAGGGAGCAGTACGTC.